This TCR beta chain was sequenced during a study of a mutant IDH1 vaccine in newly diagnosed glioma. Study in general: Either 4-6 weeks after radiotherapy alone or alongside temozolomide, vaccination was begun. Patients under treatment included around 60% males and 37.5% females and had a mean age of approximately 40 years. Patients were pretreated with radiotherapy, temozolomide, or both, mostly both.

Time point given: week 35, safety follow-up. A 20-mer mutant IDH1 peptide at 300 ug was injected subcutaneously with topical imiquimod. Some clones are missing from TCRdb's copy, which holds only in-frame ones; the method was immunoSEQ multiplex PCR. Counted here are over 65,000 clones, roughly 80% occurring once; the ten biggest clones make up 10% to 15%. A note on this clone: Its antigen is undetermined.

The sample here was PBMCs, taken from a glioma patient whose treatment included an IDH1 peptide vaccine. This sequence originates from a man aged 18 to 30 with glioma.

CDR3 bases: TGTGCCAGCAGTTTATATATGGGTTTGATCACTGAAGCTTTCTTT. It yields the protein CASSLYMGLITEAFF. The rearrangement joins TRBV27 to TRBJ1-1, with D unresolved. The V end was cut by 1 base, the J end by 4 bases, with 13 bases between. This CDR3 spans 15 amino acids. Germline lookup yields CDR1 MNHEY and CDR2 SMNVEV (reference sequence).